This T cell receptor (beta chain) was captured in a study of T cells after yellow fever vaccination. Germline loops: CDR1 SGHRS, CDR2 YFSETQ. This CDR3 region has 13 residues. V dropped 1 base and J dropped 4 bases, with 8 bases sitting between them. A single record per CDR3 protein comes from TCRdb applying MiXCR to the 5' RACE reads. The sample lists some 250,000 distinct CDR3 sequences, roughly 4% occurring once. The table lists this clonotype with many counts. The source was PBMCs, collected 15 days after the yellow fever booster vaccination. The source is a man younger than 35 who received the YFV17D yellow fever vaccine. This chain joins TRBV5-1 and TRBJ2-5; D not certain. CDR3 DNA: TGCGCCAGCAGCTTGATCCAGAGAGAGACCCAGTACTTC. Encoded protein: CASSLIQRETQYF. Supplemented by reference TRBV5-1 and TRBJ2-5, the full variable domain reads KAGVTQTPRYLIKTRGQQVTLSCSPISGHRSVSWYQQTPGQGLQFLFEYFSETQRNKGNFPGRFSGRQFSNSRSEMNVSTLELGDSALYLCASSLIQRETQYFGPGTRLLVL.